These 25 T cell receptor beta chains share one sample of origin, sequenced in a study of identical twins. TCRdb called the 5' RACE reads again in MiXCR, with one record for every CDR3 protein. The sample holds a few hundred thousand distinct CDR3 sequences, nearly 15% seen once. These data also formed part of another study, on yellow fever vaccine responses in identical twins.

The source material was CD4+ T cells sorted from blood. These receptors were taken from a woman aged 18-29 years in good health.

This clonotype was seen only a few times. Just one base apart from a much larger clone, this may be a read error. DNA for the CDR3: TGTGCCAGCAGCTTGACTAGCTGGGGATACAATGAGCAGTTCTTC. Encoded protein: CASSLTSWGYNEQFF. The rearrangement links TRBV5-4 to TRBJ2-1; D may be TRBD2 (6 bases). The CDR3 totals 15 residues. Trimming stripped 1 base from V and 4 bases from J, with 12 bases between. Germline CDR1 is SGHNT and CDR2 is YYREEE (reference sequence).

The chain couples TRBV5-1 to TRBJ2-1; 10 bases agree with TRBD2. The length of the CDR3 is 15 residues. With 4 bases clipped from V and 10 bases from J, the junction kept 11 bases outside the gene matches. Germline V lookup: CDR1 SGHRS, CDR2 YFSETQ. In DNA form, the CDR3 reads TGCGCCAGCAGCCTGATGCTAGCGGGAGAAGGAGAGCAGTTCTTC. Translating gives CASSLMLAGEGEQFF.

The gene calls are TRBV4-1 and TRBJ2-6; TRBD1 agrees at 7 bases. V dropped 3 bases and J dropped 0; count of bases not matched to a gene: 11. The CDR3 spans 19 residues. Germline V lookup: CDR1 MGHRA, CDR2 YSYEKL. CDR3 coding DNA: TGCGCCAGCAGCCATCGGGACAGTCTCCTCTTCTCTGGGGCCAACGTCCTGACTTTC. Its translation: CASSHRDSLLFSGANVLTF.

The rearrangement joins TRBV3-1 to TRBJ2-7; 8 bases fit TRBD2. The ends lost 1 base at V and 0 bases at J; junction bases unmatched: 2. Germline loops: CDR1 LGHDT, CDR2 YNNKEL (reference sequence). This CDR3 region has 15 residues. The CDR3 here is CASSQGGGSSYEQYV. DNA for the CDR3: TGTGCCAGCAGCCAAGGCGGGGGGAGCTCCTACGAGCAGTACGTC.

The chain couples TRBV2 to TRBJ2-7; no clear D gene. V lost 5 bases to trimming and J lost 2 bases, with 13 bases between them. The CDR3 runs to 14 residues. In germline, CDR1 is SNHLY, CDR2 FYNNEI. CDR3 bases: TGTGCCAGCAGTTTGGCAACCCTAACCTACGAGCAGTACTTC. Amino acid sequence: CASSLATLTYEQYF.

V is TRBV15 and J is TRBJ1-3; TRBD1 might be the D (6 bases). CDR3 size: 15 residues. Trimming shortened V by 0 bases and J by 6 bases, and 12 bases separated the two germline ends. Germline assignment: CDR1 LNHNV and CDR2 YYDKDF (reference sequence). As DNA, the CDR3 is TGTGCCACCAGCAGAGATCGACAGGCATCAAACACCATATATTTT. This translates into CATSRDRQASNTIYF.

This clonotype was detected a few times. The chain carries TRBV20-1 and TRBJ2-1; TRBD2 might be the D (5 bases). Germline loops: CDR1 DFQATT, CDR2 SNEGSKA (reference sequence). V lost 6 bases to trimming and J lost 3 bases, with 9 bases between them. The CDR3 spans 12 residues. The CDR3 nucleotides read TGCAGTGCCCCCCGGGACTACAATGAGCAGTTCTTC. Translated: CSAPRDYNEQFF.

This chain joins TRBV20-1 and TRBJ1-1; D is perhaps TRBD1 (5 bases). Germline CDR1 and CDR2: DFQATT and SNEGSKA (reference sequence). Trimming removed 5 bases at V and 3 bases at J, with 13 bases between. The CDR3 totals 13 residues. As DNA, the CDR3 is TGCAGTGCTCGGGGCCAGGGCGACACTGAAGCTTTCTTT. Protein: CSARGQGDTEAFF.

The CDR3 sequence: CAVRQGFFTGELFF. CDR3 nucleotides: TGTGCCGTCCGACAGGGGTTCTTCACCGGGGAGCTGTTTTTT. The chain combines TRBV28 with TRBJ2-2; 8 nucleotides match TRBD1. The junction had 9 bases not matched to a gene; V was cut back by 11 bases and J by 4 bases. Germline-derived CDR1 and CDR2 are MDHEN and SYDVKM. CDR3 length: 14 residues.

V gene TRBV5-1 combines with J gene TRBJ2-7; 11 nucleotides agree with TRBD2. The germline V gene has CDR1 SGHRS and CDR2 YFSETQ. Trimming removed 4 bases from V and 3 bases from J; junction bases left unmatched: 9. The CDR3 is 16 amino acids. CDR3 loop: CASSQTGTSGYYEQYF. The DNA of the CDR3 is TGCGCCAGCAGCCAGACCGGGACTAGCGGTTACTACGAGCAGTACTTC.

The chain couples TRBV28 to TRBJ2-3, with 7 bases fitting TRBD1. This CDR3 comprises 15 residues. The V gene's germline CDR1 is MDHEN and CDR2 SYDVKM. V dropped 3 bases and J dropped 2; count of bases not matched to a gene: 5. This CDR3 is CASSFRDRATDTQYF. In DNA, the CDR3 is TGTGCCAGCAGTTTTAGAGACAGGGCCACAGATACGCAGTATTTT.

This clonotype was seen only a few times. The chain couples TRBV20-1 to TRBJ2-5; D is perhaps TRBD1 (6 bases). CDR1 is DFQATT and CDR2 is SNEGSKA in the germline V gene (reference sequence). V was shortened by 8 bases and J by 5 bases, with 15 bases between the two germline ends. The CDR3 runs 12 residues. The CDR3: CSSGPGAETQYF. DNA of the CDR3: TGCAGTTCAGGTCCAGGGGCTGAGACCCAGTACTTC.

V gene TRBV10-3 combines with J gene TRBJ2-3; D tentatively fits TRBD1 or TRBD2 (5 bases each). V lost 3 bases and J lost 0, with 10 bases in between. The CDR3 sequence is 15 residues long. Germline V gives CDR1 ENHRY, CDR2 SYGVKD. CDR3 in amino acids: CAISDGTASTDTQYF. The CDR3 DNA reads as TGTGCCATCAGTGACGGGACCGCTAGCACAGATACGCAGTATTTT.

The rearrangement joins TRBV14 to TRBJ1-1; D remains ambiguous. V lost 2 bases and J 6 bases, leaving 7 bases between the germline ends. There are 12 residues in the CDR3. Looked up from germline, CDR1 is SGHDN and CDR2 is FVKESK. The CDR3 sequence is CASSQPDAEAFF. CDR3 DNA: TGTGCCAGCAGCCAACCCGACGCTGAAGCTTTCTTT.

There are a few counts of this clonotype. The chain couples TRBV6-1 to TRBJ2-5, with TRBD1 as a possible D gene (5 bases). The germline V gene has CDR1 MNHNS and CDR2 SASEGT. CDR3 length equals 13 residues. The V gene lost 5 bases and the J gene lost 3 bases, with 10 bases spanning the gap. The CDR3 nucleotides are TGTGCCAGCAGTCAGGGTCAGAAAGAGACCCAGTACTTC. Its translation: CASSQGQKETQYF.

This clonotype was found many times. The chain uses TRBV2 and TRBJ2-2; 9 bases are a match to TRBD2. Germline V gene lookup returns CDR1 SNHLY and CDR2 FYNNEI. J gave up 1 base and V 11 bases, and 5 bases lay outside the gene matches. CDR3 length: 14 residues. For the CDR3, the DNA is TGTGCCCGGAAGACTAGCGGGAACACCGGGGAGCTGTTTTTT. Residues: CARKTSGNTGELFF.

This clonotype was seen once. The chain employs TRBV2 and TRBJ2-5; either TRBD1 or TRBD2 may fit D (5 bases each). Deletions cut 5 bases from V and 2 bases from J, with 15 bases between. Germline lookup yields CDR1 SNHLY and CDR2 FYNNEI. The CDR3 is 15 amino acids. The CDR3 region is CASSPGQGRQETQYF. For the CDR3, the DNA is TGTGCCAGCAGTCCGGGGCAGGGCAGACAAGAGACCCAGTACTTC.

This clonotype was seen only a few times. This chain links TRBV10-3 with TRBJ1-1; a weak D match, TRBD1 (6 bases). Germline V gene lookup returns CDR1 ENHRY and CDR2 SYGVKD. Trimming stripped 4 bases from V and 0 bases from J, with 12 bases between. CDR3 length: 15 amino acids. The CDR3 spells CAISAGGLMNTEAFF. The CDR3 coding sequence is TGTGCCATCAGTGCGGGGGGGCTGATGAACACTGAAGCTTTCTTT.

This clonotype was found a few times. The chain carries TRBV15 and TRBJ2-1; 8 bases are a match to TRBD1. The CDR3 is made up of 16 amino acids. Per the germline V gene, CDR1 is LNHNV and CDR2 is YYDKDF (reference sequence). V trimming: 0 bases; J trimming: 6 bases; junction bases outside the gene matches: 7. DNA of the CDR3: TGTGCCACCAGCAGAGACAAAGGACAGGGTGTCAATGAGCAGTTCTTC. This gives the protein CATSRDKGQGVNEQFF. Looking up the rest from reference TRBV15 and TRBJ2-1 gives the full variable domain: DAMVIQNPRYQVTQFGKPVTLSCSQTLNHNVMYWYQQKSSQAPKLLFHYYDKDFNNEADTPDNFQSRRPNTSFCFLDIRSPGLGDTAMYLCATSRDKGQGVNEQFFGPGTRLTVL.

The rearrangement links TRBV15 to TRBJ1-2, with 8 bases that match TRBD1. V trimming: 0 bases; J trimming: 5 bases; junction bases outside the gene matches: 2. The germline CDR1 and CDR2 sequences are LNHNV and YYDKDF (reference sequence). The length of the CDR3 is 14 residues. This chain's CDR3 is CATSRDRTGYGYTF. The CDR3 nucleotides read TGTGCCACCAGCAGAGATAGGACAGGGTATGGCTACACCTTC.

This clonotype came up a few times. This chain joins TRBV12-3 or TRBV12-4 and TRBJ2-2; D is uncertain. The CDR3 sequence is 16 residues long. Trimming removed 2 bases from V and 6 bases from J, with 16 bases in between. CDR3: CASSLYPQGTAGELFF. CDR3 nucleotide sequence: TGTGCCAGCAGTTTATACCCCCAAGGAACGGCCGGGGAGCTGTTTTTT.

This clonotype was counted between two and nine times. The rearrangement uses TRBV7-2 and TRBJ2-2; 10 bases align to TRBD2. This CDR3 contains 17 residues. CDR1 SGHTA and CDR2 FQGNSA come from the germline V gene. V dropped 5 bases and J dropped 7; count of bases not matched to a gene: 13. The CDR3 loop is CASSVSRPSGGGGELFF. CDR3 coding DNA: TGTGCCAGCAGCGTATCACGGCCTAGCGGGGGAGGCGGGGAGCTGTTTTTT.

This chain connects TRBV4-1 to TRBJ2-3, with TRBD2 matching over 8 bases. V lost 4 bases and J lost 6; bases outside the gene matches: 12. The CDR3 runs 16 residues. Per germline, CDR1 MGHRA and CDR2 YSYEKL. CDR3 loop: CASSRPPAGDTDTQYF. In nucleotides, the CDR3 is TGCGCCAGCAGCCGCCCTCCAGCGGGAGATACCGATACGCAGTATTTT.

In its sample, this clonotype was seen a few times. The chain is built from TRBV6-7 and TRBJ2-7; D not certain. TRBV6-7 is an open reading frame whose function is uncertain. Trimming stripped 2 bases from V and 11 bases from J, with 10 bases between. The CDR3 totals 11 residues. The CDR3: CASSYHRLEYF. The CDR3 DNA is TGTGCCAGCAGTTACCACAGACTGGAGTACTTC.

At least ten counts were recorded for this clonotype. V usage is TRBV2 and J usage is TRBJ2-1, with 9 bases matching TRBD2. The ends lost 6 bases at V and 12 bases at J; junction bases unmatched: 15. Germline-derived CDR1 and CDR2 are SNHLY and FYNNEI. This CDR3 comprises 15 residues. DNA of the CDR3: TGTGCCAGCAGGGACTACCTAGCGGGATCTTCCGGGCAGTTCTTC. Translating it yields CASRDYLAGSSGQFF.